These T cell receptor beta chains were read from a single sample in a study of identifying expanded T cells in peripheral blood. Assay: immunoSEQ multiplex PCR; the TCRdb copy retains only in-frame clones and omits some. Among 90,000 to 110,000 clones listed, 88% were seen once. The sample was blood. Source of these receptors: a person between 18 and 75 years old in good health. The CDR3 runs from the conserved cysteine through the conserved F or W. The D gene is left open where the match is weak. The size of a clone is reported for some rows only, either as once, few or many, or as a class for expanded clones.

J: TRBJ2-6; D: .; length: 16; size: .; V: TRBV18; CDR3: CASSPGEGPGANVLTF
J: TRBJ1-2; D: TRBD1; length: 14; size: .; V: TRBV10-3; CDR3: CAIRPGQGDYGYTF
J: TRBJ2-5; D: TRBD2; length: 17; size: .; V: TRBV5-6; CDR3: CASSLASHLLAEETQYF
J: TRBJ1-4; D: TRBD1; length: 16; size: .; V: TRBV6-4; CDR3: CASSASDRGRGEKLFF
J: TRBJ2-1; D: TRBD1; length: 16; size: .; V: TRBV4-1; CDR3: CASSQDLDRGLNEQFF
J: TRBJ2-5; D: .; length: 13; size: .; V: TRBV30; CDR3: CAWSRSYQETQYF
J: TRBJ1-2; D: TRBD1; length: 14; size: .; V: TRBV5-1; CDR3: CASSPDLGQEGYTF
J: TRBJ1-1; D: .; length: 14; size: .; V: TRBV5-1; CDR3: CASSLQVANTEAFF
J: TRBJ2-7; D: TRBD2; length: 13; size: .; V: TRBV2; CDR3: CASREGGRNEQYF
J: TRBJ2-2; D: .; length: 19; size: .; V: TRBV9; CDR3: CASSVAGQGTGTRRGELFF
J: TRBJ1-4; D: .; length: 14; size: .; V: TRBV27; CDR3: CATGRFGTNEKLFF
J: TRBJ1-2; D: .; length: 15; size: .; V: TRBV7-2; CDR3: CASSLAGGVGYGYTF
J: TRBJ2-7; D: .; length: 18; size: .; V: TRBV7-2; CDR3: CASSPSPRRDLRSGEQYF
J: TRBJ2-7; D: .; length: 13; size: few; V: TRBV29-1; CDR3: CSVEVPSDVEQYF
J: TRBJ1-6; D: .; length: 17; size: few; V: TRBV21-1; CDR3: CASSNGVDRGVNSPLHF
J: TRBJ2-1; D: TRBD2; length: 17; size: .; V: TRBV7-3; CDR3: CASSKLAGGRSYNEQFF
J: TRBJ1-2; D: .; length: 13; size: .; V: TRBV7-3; CDR3: CASSLAGFDGYTF
J: TRBJ2-3; D: .; length: 14; size: .; V: TRBV5-1; CDR3: CASSFERNTDTQYF
J: TRBJ2-7; D: TRBD1; length: 17; size: .; V: TRBV27; CDR3: CASSFGLTGTGNYEQYF
J: TRBJ2-1; D: TRBD1; length: 17; size: .; V: TRBV6-1; CDR3: CASSVGSQGQGYNEQFF
J: TRBJ2-2; D: .; length: 15; size: .; V: TRBV29-1; CDR3: CSVELPTSNTGELFF
J: TRBJ1-1; D: .; length: 13; size: .; V: TRBV10-3; CDR3: CAIRGRMNTEAFF
J: TRBJ1-2; D: .; length: 12; size: .; V: TRBV7-9; CDR3: CASSLPGWGYTF
J: TRBJ2-1; D: TRBD2; length: 16; size: .; V: TRBV7-9; CDR3: CASSSTSGGSYNEQFF
J: TRBJ2-3; D: .; length: 15; size: .; V: TRBV7-3; CDR3: CASSLSERGTDTQYF
J: TRBJ1-1; D: .; length: 12; size: .; V: TRBV6-1; CDR3: CASTETGIEAFF
J: TRBJ2-1; D: .; length: 15; size: .; V: TRBV6-4; CDR3: CASSVSGTPSNEQFF
J: TRBJ1-4; D: .; length: 16; size: .; V: TRBV7-2; CDR3: CASSLFYGGSNEKLFF
J: TRBJ1-1; D: .; length: 16; size: .; V: TRBV28; CDR3: CASLLGGAPPDTEAFF
J: TRBJ2-7; D: TRBD1; length: 15; size: .; V: TRBV9; CDR3: CASSSNSGTAYEQYF
J: TRBJ2-7; D: .; length: 18; size: .; V: TRBV4-2; CDR3: CASSQGTVQGGVDYEQYF
J: TRBJ2-1; D: TRBD2; length: 15; size: .; V: TRBV18; CDR3: CASSPLSGTYNEQFF
J: TRBJ2-1; D: TRBD2; length: 15; size: .; V: TRBV7-2; CDR3: CASTPPGGGVDEQFF
J: TRBJ2-5; D: .; length: 14; size: .; V: TRBV19; CDR3: CASSINTGTETQYF
J: TRBJ2-1; D: TRBD2; length: 16; size: .; V: TRBV4-1; CDR3: CASSRTSGTDYNEQFF